The 20 T cell receptor beta chains reported below all come from one sample, sequenced in a study of blood T cells in healthy people across ages. A second PCR of about 6 to 11 cycles used a sample-barcoded 5' primer and a J-beta primer mix. One entry per CDR3 protein, called by TCRdb with MiXCR from the 5' RACE reads. The data show 1.4 million to 1.5 million distinct CDR3 sequences, 42% seen once. Specimen: blood. These receptors were taken from a woman aged 18-30 years in good health.

This chain uses TRBV5-1 with TRBJ1-1; D is unresolved. Trimming stripped 0 bases from V and 4 bases from J, with 13 bases between. Germline values: CDR1 SGHRS, CDR2 YFSETQ. The CDR3 consists of 15 residues. CDR3 nucleotides: TGCGCCAGCAGCTTGGGGAGAGGGATCGGCACTGAAGCTTTCTTT. It translates to CASSLGRGIGTEAFF.

The rearrangement links TRBV6-6 to TRBJ2-7; D call uncertain. CDR3 length: 11 amino acids. Looked up from germline, CDR1 is MNHNY and CDR2 is SVGAGI (reference sequence). Trimming removed 5 bases at V and 7 bases at J, with 9 bases between. As DNA, the CDR3 is TGTGCCAGCAGTCCGATGTGGGAGCAGTACTTC. This translates into CASSPMWEQYF.

This clonotype was counted between two and nine times. The CDR3 DNA is TGTGCCAGCAGCCCTACCCTCTATGAGCAGTTCTTC. Protein sequence: CASSPTLYEQFF. The rearrangement joins TRBV11-2 to TRBJ2-1, with D uncertain. V lost 5 bases and J 8 bases, leaving 10 bases between the germline ends. CDR1 and CDR2 (germline): SGHAT, FQNNGV. This CDR3 contains 12 residues.

The CDR3 protein is CSAPHVRYGYTF. The CDR3 DNA sequence: TGCAGTGCTCCCCATGTCCGATATGGCTACACCTTC. The chain links TRBV20-1 to TRBJ1-2; the D is unclear. The V end was cut by 5 bases, the J end by 5 bases, with 12 bases between. Germline CDR1 DFQATT, CDR2 SNEGSKA (reference sequence). The CDR3 is made up of 12 amino acids.

The gene calls are TRBV7-6 and TRBJ2-1; 7 positions agree with TRBD2. This CDR3 spans 16 amino acids. Trimming took 5 bases from V and 0 from J; bases not matched to a gene: 7. The V gene's germline CDR1 is SGHVS and CDR2 FNYEAQ. CDR3 region: CASSHEPGGSYNEQFF. The CDR3 DNA follows: TGTGCCAGCAGCCACGAGCCGGGAGGCTCCTACAATGAGCAGTTCTTC.

V gene TRBV7-9 combines with J gene TRBJ1-2; the match to TRBD1 covers 9 bases. The CDR3 runs 16 residues. Germline CDR1 and CDR2: SEHNR and FQNEAQ (reference sequence). Trimming removed 4 bases from V and 5 bases from J; junction bases left unmatched: 11. CDR3 nucleotide sequence: TGTGCCAGCAGCTGGATTACAGGGGGCGCGGGATATGGCTACACCTTC. Translating it yields CASSWITGGAGYGYTF.

The CDR3 is CASSLVGRINQPQHF. The CDR3 nucleotides read TGTGCCAGCAGTTTAGTTGGACGGATCAATCAGCCCCAGCATTTT. The genes are TRBV28 and TRBJ1-5, with D hard to call. V lost 2 bases to trimming and J lost 3 bases, with 11 bases between them. CDR3 length equals 15 residues. The germline gives CDR1 MDHEN, CDR2 SYDVKM.

V is TRBV12-3 or TRBV12-4 and J is TRBJ2-5; 7 bases fit TRBD1. The DNA matches TRBJ2-7 better at its end, which makes the J call doubtful. The CDR3 contains 14 residues. The CDR3 region has the DNA TGTGCCAGCAGTGCCGGGACAGATGTCTACGAGCAGTACTTC. This translates into CASSAGTDVYEQYF.

The CDR3 protein is CASSYMDRTYEQYF. The CDR3 DNA reads TGTGCCAGCAGTTATATGGACAGGACCTACGAGCAGTACTTC. The chain uses TRBV11-2 and TRBJ2-7; 7 bases are a match to TRBD1. The V and J ends lost 6 bases and 2 bases, in that order; junction bases with no gene match: 7. The length of the CDR3 is 14 residues. CDR1 is SGHAT, CDR2 FQNNGV, per germline.

In its sample, this clonotype was seen a few times. The chain carries TRBV15 and TRBJ2-1; TRBD2 matches 7 bases. The CDR3 is 15 amino acids. V gave up 0 bases and J gave up 1 base; unmatched junction bases: 0. Per the germline V gene, CDR1 is LNHNV and CDR2 is YYDKDF (reference sequence). CDR3 region: CATSREGGSYNEQFF. The CDR3 DNA sequence: TGTGCCACCAGCAGAGAGGGGGGGTCCTACAATGAGCAGTTCTTC.

Details on this clonotype: A read error may produce the germline difference seen at one junction end. This chain's CDR3 is CAISESRGVTETQYF. The CDR3 region has the DNA TGTGCCATCAGTGAGTCTAGAGGGGTCACAGAGACGCAGTATTTT. J is TRBJ2-5 and V is TRBV10-3; the D gene could be TRBD1 or TRBD2 (5 bases each). The J call is doubtful: the DNA matches TRBJ2-3 better. The germline V gene has CDR1 ENHRY and CDR2 SYGVKD. This CDR3 spans 15 amino acids.

The gene calls are TRBV27 and TRBJ2-1; D not certain. The CDR3 sequence is 15 residues long. CDR1 MNHEY and CDR2 SMNVEV come from the germline V gene (reference sequence). V was cut by 5 bases and J by 4 bases, with 15 bases left in between. CDR3 loop: CASSPHTTNYNEQFF. The CDR3 bases are TGTGCCAGCAGTCCCCACACGACAAATTACAATGAGCAGTTCTTC.

CDR3 amino acids: CATFRLAGMKVQGNEQFF. CDR3 DNA sequence: TGTGCCACGTTCCGACTAGCGGGAATGAAGGTTCAAGGAAATGAGCAGTTCTTC. V usage is TRBV15 and J usage is TRBJ2-1; 11 nucleotides agree with TRBD2. Germline CDR1 is LNHNV and CDR2 is YYDKDF (reference sequence). The CDR3 has 18 residues. V trimming: 9 bases; J trimming: 7 bases; junction bases outside the gene matches: 20. Full variable domain (missing parts from reference TRBV15 and TRBJ2-1): DAMVIQNPRYQVTQFGKPVTLSCSQTLNHNVMYWYQQKSSQAPKLLFHYYDKDFNNEADTPDNFQSRRPNTSFCFLDIRSPGLGDTAMYLCATFRLAGMKVQGNEQFFGPGTRLTVL.

The gene calls are TRBV7-6 and TRBJ1-6, with TRBD1 matching 11 bases. The J segment lost 9 bases and the V segment lost 1 base, leaving 2 bases of the junction unmatched. Germline values: CDR1 SGHVS, CDR2 FNYEAQ. This CDR3 spans 15 amino acids. The CDR3 is CASSLEDRGLSPLHF. The CDR3 DNA follows: TGTGCCAGCAGCTTAGAGGACAGGGGGCTTTCACCCCTCCACTTT.

This clonotype was picked up a small number of times. This rearrangement joins TRBV6-6 to TRBJ2-4; D is unresolved. The closer fit of TRBJ2-7 to the DNA end suggests the J call may be wrong. The germline V gene encodes CDR1 MNHNY and CDR2 SVGAGI (reference sequence). The CDR3 loop spans 12 amino acids. DNA for the CDR3: TGTGCCAGCAGTTACGTCTCGGACGAGCAGTACTTC. Protein product: CASSYVSDEQYF.

V and J are TRBV20-1 and TRBJ2-1, with D perhaps matching TRBD2 (5 bases). Per the germline V gene, CDR1 is DFQATT and CDR2 is SNEGSKA (reference sequence). This CDR3 comprises 12 residues. Trimming took 4 bases from V and 7 from J, leaving 11 bases between them. CDR3 sequence (DNA): TGCAGTGCTACGCTGGAGCGGAATGAGCAGTTCTTC. It codes for CSATLERNEQFF.

V usage is TRBV28 and J usage is TRBJ2-7; TRBD1 might be the D (6 bases). Trimming stripped 8 bases from V and 2 bases from J, with 13 bases between. This CDR3 has 13 amino acids. Per the germline V gene, CDR1 is MDHEN and CDR2 is SYDVKM. The DNA for the CDR3 is TGTGCCAGCGAGCAGGGGTTGCCCTACGAGCAGTACTTC. Protein: CASEQGLPYEQYF.

The gene calls are TRBV20-1 and TRBJ1-1, with 7 bases that match TRBD1. Trimming took 3 bases from V and 4 from J; bases not matched to a gene: 5. Germline V CDR1 and CDR2: DFQATT, SNEGSKA (reference sequence). The CDR3 runs to 13 residues. The CDR3 loop reads CSAREPGGTEAFF. The CDR3 DNA sequence: TGCAGTGCTAGGGAACCAGGGGGCACTGAAGCTTTCTTT.

This clonotype showed up just a few times. The CDR3 nucleotides read TGTGCCAGCAGTATGGATGGACAGTCCTACGAGCAGTACTTC. It specifies CASSMDGQSYEQYF. The chain carries TRBV28 and TRBJ2-7; the D gene is possibly TRBD1 (6 bases). This CDR3 spans 14 amino acids. The V gene's germline CDR1 is MDHEN and CDR2 SYDVKM. The V end was cut by 5 bases, the J end by 1 base, with 12 bases between.

This clonotype was counted a single time. This may arise from a read error, as a much more abundant clone is one base away. This chain uses TRBV9 with TRBJ1-2; tentatively, D is TRBD1 (5 bases). The germline V gene has CDR1 SGDLS and CDR2 YYNGEE. The CDR3 has 12 residues. The CDR3: CASGVGTYGYTF. The DNA for the CDR3 is TGTGCCAGCGGCGTAGGGACCTATGGCTACACCTTC.